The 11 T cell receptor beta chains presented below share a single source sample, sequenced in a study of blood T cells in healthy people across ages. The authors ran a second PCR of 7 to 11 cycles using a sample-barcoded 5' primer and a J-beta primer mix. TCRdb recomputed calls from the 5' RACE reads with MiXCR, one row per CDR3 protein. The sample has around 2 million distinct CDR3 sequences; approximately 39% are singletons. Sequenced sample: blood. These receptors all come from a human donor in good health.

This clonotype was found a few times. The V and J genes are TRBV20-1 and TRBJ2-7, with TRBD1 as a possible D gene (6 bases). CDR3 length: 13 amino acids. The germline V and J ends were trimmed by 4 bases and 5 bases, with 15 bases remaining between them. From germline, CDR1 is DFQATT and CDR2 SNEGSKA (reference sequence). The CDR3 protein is CSAKTGNIHEQYF. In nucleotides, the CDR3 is TGCAGTGCTAAAACAGGGAACATCCACGAGCAGTACTTC.

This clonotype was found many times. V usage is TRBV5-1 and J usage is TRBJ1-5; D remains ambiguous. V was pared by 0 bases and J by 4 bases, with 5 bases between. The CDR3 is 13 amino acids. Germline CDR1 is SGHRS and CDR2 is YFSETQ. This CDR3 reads CASSLAPNQPQHF. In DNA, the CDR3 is TGCGCCAGCAGCTTGGCCCCGAATCAGCCCCAGCATTTT.

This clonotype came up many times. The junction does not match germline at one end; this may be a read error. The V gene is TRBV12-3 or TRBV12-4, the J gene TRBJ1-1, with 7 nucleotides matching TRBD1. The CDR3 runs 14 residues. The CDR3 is CASSLRGLNTEAFF. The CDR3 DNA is TGCGCCAGCAGCTTGAGGGGGCTGAACACTGAAGCTTTCTTT.

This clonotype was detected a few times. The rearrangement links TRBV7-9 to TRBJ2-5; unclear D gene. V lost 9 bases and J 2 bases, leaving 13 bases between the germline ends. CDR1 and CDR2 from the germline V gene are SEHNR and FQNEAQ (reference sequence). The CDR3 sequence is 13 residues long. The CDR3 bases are TGTGCCAGTATTGGGGTTTTTCAAGAGACCCAGTACTTC. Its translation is CASIGVFQETQYF.

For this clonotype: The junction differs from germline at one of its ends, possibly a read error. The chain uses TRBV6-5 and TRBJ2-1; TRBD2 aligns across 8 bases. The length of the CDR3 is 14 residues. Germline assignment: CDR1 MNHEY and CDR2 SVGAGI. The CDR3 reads CASRTGGLRNGQFF. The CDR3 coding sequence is TGTGCCAGCAGGACGGGGGGGCTTAGAAATGGGCAGTTCTTC.

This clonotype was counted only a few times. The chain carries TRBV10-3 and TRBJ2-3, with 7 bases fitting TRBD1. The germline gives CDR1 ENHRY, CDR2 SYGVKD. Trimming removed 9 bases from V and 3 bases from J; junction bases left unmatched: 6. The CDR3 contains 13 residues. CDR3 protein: CAIARGPTDTQYF. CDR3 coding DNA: TGTGCCATTGCAAGGGGGCCTACAGATACGCAGTATTTT.

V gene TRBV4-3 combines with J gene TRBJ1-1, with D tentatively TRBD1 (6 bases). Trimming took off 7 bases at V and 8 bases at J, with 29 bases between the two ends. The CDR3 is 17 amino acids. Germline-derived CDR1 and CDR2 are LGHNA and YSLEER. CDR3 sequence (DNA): TGCGCCAGCATCTCCCCCCCACAGGGCCAATCTCACCCAGAAGCTTTCTTT. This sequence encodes CASISPPQGQSHPEAFF.

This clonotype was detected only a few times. The chain's CDR3 is CASSSLLSSYNEQFF. CDR3 nucleotides: TGTGCCAGCAGCTCCCTTTTAAGCTCCTACAATGAGCAGTTCTTC. The chain links TRBV7-7 to TRBJ2-1; D uncertain. Looked up from germline, CDR1 is SSHAT and CDR2 is FNYEAQ (reference sequence). The CDR3 is 15 amino acids. V dropped 4 bases and J dropped 0 bases, with 10 bases sitting between them. Looking up the rest from reference TRBV7-7 and TRBJ2-1 gives the full variable domain: GAGVSQSPRYKVTKRGQDVTLRCDPISSHATLYWYQQALGQGPEFLTYFNYEAQPDKSGLPSDRFSAERPEGSISTLTIQRTEQRDSAMYRCASSSLLSSYNEQFFGPGTRLTVL.

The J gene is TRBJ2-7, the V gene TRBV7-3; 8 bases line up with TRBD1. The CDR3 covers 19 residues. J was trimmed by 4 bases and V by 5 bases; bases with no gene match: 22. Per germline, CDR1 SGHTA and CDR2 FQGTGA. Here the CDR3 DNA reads TGTGCCAGCAGCCCTTATAGCGTGGTTGGGGACAGGCTTACTTACGAGCAGTACTTC. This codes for CASSPYSVVGDRLTYEQYF.

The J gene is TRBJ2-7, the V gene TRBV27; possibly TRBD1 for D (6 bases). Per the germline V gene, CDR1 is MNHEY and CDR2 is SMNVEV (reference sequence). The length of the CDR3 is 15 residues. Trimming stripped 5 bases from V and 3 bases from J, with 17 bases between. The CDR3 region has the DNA TGTGCCAGCAGTCCACAGGGCAGCCATCACTACGAGCAGTACTTC. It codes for CASSPQGSHHYEQYF.

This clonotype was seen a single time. The DNA for the CDR3 is TGTGCCAGCAGCCTCACCGGGACTAGTAAAGAGACCCAGTACTTC. It specifies CASSLTGTSKETQYF. The rearrangement uses TRBV7-7 and TRBJ2-5, with 8 bases identical to TRBD2. This CDR3 spans 15 amino acids. Unmatched junction bases numbered 8, after V lost 5 bases and J lost 3 bases. The germline V gene has CDR1 SSHAT and CDR2 FNYEAQ (reference sequence).